Shown below are 22 T cell receptor beta chains from a single sample sequenced in a study of T cell responses to AZD1222 COVID-19 vaccine. Profiling relied on immunoSEQ multiplex PCR, and the TCRdb table lists in-frame clones only, not all of them. The sample lists 90,000 to 150,000 clones, 88% seen once, with approximately 3.5% in the top ten. Specimen: peripheral blood, collected on day 0 of AZD1222 vaccination. These receptors were taken from an adult in good health.

This rearrangement joins TRBV6-4 to TRBJ2-1; 8 bases are shared with TRBD2. This CDR3 contains 15 residues. The germline V gene has CDR1 MRHNA and CDR2 SNTAGT. The trim removed 4 bases at V and 5 bases at J, leaving 7 bases unmatched. CDR3 loop: CASSVTAGANNEQFF. The CDR3 DNA reads as TGTGCCAGCAGTGTTACAGCGGGGGCAAACAATGAGCAGTTCTTC.

The table lists this clone with a count of one. Here the CDR3 DNA reads TGCGCCAGCAGCTCTCCTAGCGGGGGGGCCCTGACAGATACGCAGTATTTT. Protein product: CASSSPSGGALTDTQYF. The gene calls are TRBV5-1 and TRBJ2-3, with TRBD2 matching 12 bases. Germline trimming cut 3 bases from V and 3 bases from J; bases unmatched to any gene: 8. Germline values: CDR1 SGHRS, CDR2 YFSETQ. The CDR3 length is 17 residues.

This chain uses TRBV11-2 with TRBJ1-6, with D hard to call. Trimming left V 3 bases short and J 6 bases short, with 6 bases between. This CDR3 is 13 amino acids long. Per the germline V gene, CDR1 is SGHAT and CDR2 is FQNNGV. DNA of the CDR3: TGTGCCAGCAGCTTCCCGCCTAATTCACCCCTCCACTTT. It encodes CASSFPPNSPLHF.

V and J are TRBV4-1 and TRBJ2-4; 7 bases fit TRBD1. Germline V lookup: CDR1 MGHRA, CDR2 YSYEKL. The V and J ends lost 1 base and 8 bases, in that order; junction bases with no gene match: 8. The CDR3 is 15 amino acids. In DNA form, the CDR3 reads TGCGCCAGCAGCCAAGTCGGACAGGTAGAAGACATTCAGTACTTC. Protein sequence: CASSQVGQVEDIQYF.

The chain couples TRBV18 to TRBJ1-5, with TRBD1 matching over 9 bases. The CDR3 is 16 amino acids. CDR1 and CDR2 from the germline V gene are KGHSH and LQKENI. With 3 bases clipped from V and 0 bases from J, the junction kept 3 bases outside the gene matches. CDR3 DNA sequence: TGTGCCAGCTCACCCGGGACAGGGAATAGCAATCAGCCCCAGCATTTT. Its translation: CASSPGTGNSNQPQHF.

The chain carries TRBV5-1 and TRBJ2-7, with D hard to call. Trimming took 2 bases from V and 0 from J, leaving 0 bases between them. The CDR3 sequence is 11 residues long. Germline V gene lookup returns CDR1 SGHRS and CDR2 YFSETQ. CDR3 region: CASSFSYEQYF. The CDR3 nucleotides are TGCGCCAGCAGCTTCTCCTACGAGCAGTACTTC.

The chain uses TRBV3-1 (or the pseudogene TRBV3-2) and TRBJ1-1; D is unclear. The germline V gene has CDR1 LGHDT and CDR2 YNNKEL (reference sequence). The CDR3 has 14 amino acids. Trimming shortened V by 2 bases and J by 8 bases, and 15 bases separated the two germline ends. The chain's CDR3 is CASSQRLGDAEAFF. The CDR3, as DNA: TGTGCCAGCAGCCAACGTCTGGGTGATGCCGAAGCTTTCTTT.

The chain employs TRBV3-1 (or the pseudogene TRBV3-2) and TRBJ1-1; no clear D gene. CDR3 length: 15 residues. V was shortened by 4 bases and J by 5 bases, with 17 bases between the two germline ends. Germline values: CDR1 LGHDT, CDR2 YNNKEL (reference sequence). CDR3 sequence: CASSPGRGKGTEAFF. The CDR3 nucleotides are TGTGCCAGCAGCCCGGGGAGAGGGAAGGGAACTGAAGCTTTCTTT.

CDR3 bases: TGTGCCAGCAGCTTAACCCCGGGTAAACGAGGTTACAATGAGCAGTTCTTC. Protein: CASSLTPGKRGYNEQFF. The V and J genes are TRBV11-2 and TRBJ2-1; D remains unclear. The CDR3 covers 17 residues. Trimming left V 2 bases short and J 4 bases short, with 18 bases between. Germline CDR1 SGHAT, CDR2 FQNNGV. Using reference TRBV11-2 and TRBJ2-1 for the parts outside the CDR3, the full variable domain is EAGVAQSPRYKIIEKRQSVAFWCNPISGHATLYWYQQILGQGPKLLIQFQNNGVVDDSQLPKDRFSAERLKGVDSTLKIQPAKLEDSAVYLCASSLTPGKRGYNEQFFGPGTRLTVL.

V is TRBV19 and J is TRBJ2-5; D is unclear. Trimming cost V 3 bases and J 4 bases, with 12 bases left between them. The germline CDR1 and CDR2 sequences are LNHDA and SQIVND (reference sequence). CDR3 length: 14 residues. The CDR3 DNA reads as TGTGCCAGTAGTATCGGGCTAGGGATAGAGACCCAGTACTTC. The encoded protein is CASSIGLGIETQYF.

The CDR3 spells CASTPRGALNTEAFF. The CDR3 region has the DNA TGTGCCAGTACCCCCAGAGGGGCACTAAACACTGAAGCTTTCTTT. The rearrangement links TRBV19 to TRBJ1-1; D is possibly TRBD1 (5 bases). CDR3 length equals 15 residues. Between the trimmed V and J ends, which lost 7 bases and 2 bases, there was a span of 17 bases. CDR1 LNHDA and CDR2 SQIVND come from the germline V gene (reference sequence).

V usage is TRBV5-1 and J usage is TRBJ1-4; D ambiguous. Trimming left V 2 bases short and J 6 bases short, with 11 bases between. CDR3 size: 14 residues. The germline CDR1 and CDR2 sequences are SGHRS and YFSETQ. CDR3 DNA: TGCGCCAGCAGCTTAGAGTGGGGAGATGAAAAACTGTTTTTT. Residues: CASSLEWGDEKLFF. Full variable domain (rest looked up from reference TRBV5-1 and TRBJ1-4): KAGVTQTPRYLIKTRGQQVTLSCSPISGHRSVSWYQQTPGQGLQFLFEYFSETQRNKGNFPGRFSGRQFSNSRSEMNVSTLELGDSALYLCASSLEWGDEKLFFGSGTQLSVL.

This clone occurred a few times. J is TRBJ1-1 and V is TRBV6-6; D unresolved. From germline, CDR1 is MNHNY and CDR2 SVGAGI (reference sequence). V was trimmed by 7 bases and J by 5 bases, leaving 14 bases between them. This CDR3 has 13 amino acids. The CDR3 region is CASKEIRDTEAFF. CDR3 nucleotides: TGTGCCAGCAAAGAAATAAGGGATACTGAAGCTTTCTTT.

A remark on this clone: One junction end does not reproduce the germline sequence, and a read error may be involved. The V gene is TRBV5-6, the J gene TRBJ1-2; D is undetermined. The CDR3 is made up of 12 amino acids. The germline V gene encodes CDR1 SGHDT and CDR2 YYEEEE. The CDR3 spells CASSLVSGDKDF. CDR3 DNA: TGTGCCAGCAGCTTGGTCTCTGGTGACAAGGACTTC.

The CDR3 DNA sequence: TGTGCCAGCAGCTCGGGACCGAGGAACACTGAAGCTTTCTTT. Its protein is CASSSGPRNTEAFF. This chain uses TRBV13 with TRBJ1-1, with D possibly matching TRBD1 (5 bases). The CDR3 has 14 residues. From germline, CDR1 is PRHDT and CDR2 FYEKMQ (reference sequence). The germline V and J ends were trimmed by 4 bases and 1 base, with 10 bases remaining between them.

This clone was observed a single time. V is TRBV5-6 and J is TRBJ2-4; a weak D match, TRBD2 (6 bases). There are 15 residues in the CDR3. Trimming stripped 6 bases from V and 7 bases from J, with 20 bases between. Looked up from germline, CDR1 is SGHDT and CDR2 is YYEEEE. CDR3: CASTGRLGGSNIQYF. Here the CDR3 DNA reads TGTGCCAGCACCGGCCGCCTGGGGGGATCGAACATTCAGTACTTC.

The V gene is TRBV6-5, the J gene TRBJ1-5; 7 bases line up with TRBD1. CDR1 MNHEY and CDR2 SVGAGI come from the germline V gene. This CDR3 is built from 15 residues. Trimming removed 6 bases from V and 1 base from J; junction bases left unmatched: 6. DNA for the CDR3: TGTGCCAGCAGGAGACAGGGAAGCAGCAATCAGCCCCAGCATTTT. Encoded protein: CASRRQGSSNQPQHF.

A single count supports this clone. The chain links TRBV6-1 to TRBJ1-1; TRBD1 agrees at 8 bases. V lost 0 bases, J lost 10 bases, and 10 bases stayed unmatched. CDR3 size: 15 residues. The germline gives CDR1 MNHNS, CDR2 SASEGT. The CDR3, as DNA: TGTGCCAGCAGTGAAGCGCTTCGGGACAGGCGTGGAGCTTTCTTT. It yields the protein CASSEALRDRRGAFF.

This chain uses TRBV7-9 with TRBJ2-1; tentatively, D is TRBD2 (6 bases). The V and J ends lost 5 bases and 0 bases respectively, with 14 bases between them. CDR1 and CDR2 from the germline V gene are SEHNR and FQNEAQ (reference sequence). The CDR3 has 16 residues. CDR3 nucleotides: TGTGCCAGCAGCCCCGATGGACTACTCTCCTACAATGAGCAGTTCTTC. This codes for CASSPDGLLSYNEQFF.

This clone was seen a handful of times. A junction boundary mismatches the germline segment, possibly from a read error. The chain couples TRBV13 to TRBJ2-1, with D perhaps matching TRBD1 (6 bases). CDR1 and CDR2 (germline): PRHDT, FYEKMQ (reference sequence). This CDR3 is built from 13 residues. The CDR3 spells CASSLPWDKEQFF. Here the CDR3 DNA reads TGTGCCAGCAGCCTCCCCTGGGACAAAGAGCAGTTCTTC.

The chain uses TRBV6-2 or TRBV6-3 and TRBJ2-5; either TRBD1 or TRBD2 may supply D (7 bases each). Trimming cost V 6 bases and J 5 bases, with 19 bases left between them. Germline V gene lookup returns CDR1 MNHEY and CDR2 SVGEGT. The CDR3 runs 15 residues. CDR3 residues: CASSLQGGGYETQYF. The CDR3 DNA sequence: TGTGCCAGCAGCCTCCAGGGGGGGGGCTATGAGACCCAGTACTTC.

The V gene is TRBV4-2, the J gene TRBJ1-2; 7 bases line up with TRBD1. This CDR3 contains 15 residues. V gave up 0 bases and J gave up 4 bases; unmatched junction bases: 5. Per the germline V gene, CDR1 is LGHNA and CDR2 is YNFKEQ. The CDR3 loop reads CASSQDKGQIYGYTF. The DNA for the CDR3 is TGTGCCAGCAGCCAAGATAAGGGACAGATCTATGGCTACACCTTC.